This TCR beta chain emerged from a study of blood T cell repertoires in COVID-19. About the research overall: PBMCs, B-cell-depleted T cells, or T cells were the source of the cDNA or gDNA that made up the material.

The germline V and J ends were trimmed by 1 base and 4 bases, with 5 bases remaining between them. Germline CDR1 GTSNPN, CDR2 SVGIG (reference sequence). CDR3 length: 11 amino acids. Sequencing used immunoSEQ multiplex PCR; TCRdb keeps in-frame clones, though not all of them. The table shows 110,000 or so clones, with roughly 85% occurring only once. The gene calls are TRBV30 and TRBJ2-7; no clear D gene. The sample consisted of peripheral blood. This receptor was obtained from a woman in her sixties or seventies with COVID-19, enrolled during active disease. For the CDR3, the DNA is TGTGCCTGGAGTGCCCAGTACGAGCAGTACTTC. Translated: CAWSAQYEQYF.